The count of the clone carrying this T cell receptor beta chain is one. CDR3 size: 14 residues. Germline V gene data show CDR1 as KGHSH and CDR2 as LQKENI. The V end lost 3 bases, the J end lost 7 bases, and 16 bases lay between the germline ends. These data belong to a study of blood T cell repertoires in COVID-19. Measured with immunoSEQ multiplex PCR; TCRdb has only the in-frame clones, and not every one. The sample lists 85,000 to 130,000 clones, roughly 88% occurring once. V is TRBV18 and J is TRBJ2-7; D is perhaps TRBD2 (6 bases). Source material: peripheral blood. The receptor comes from an older woman with acute or convalescent COVID-19. The CDR3 DNA sequence: TGTGCCAGCTCACCGCCAACAGGTGCGGGGGAGCAGTACTTC. It translates to CASSPPTGAGEQYF.